This T cell receptor beta chain is drawn from a study of early stage breast cancer tumors. Study background: Of around 16 invasive breast tumors, about a dozen were hormone receptor-positive, HER2-negative. Around 10-fold was the mean read coverage per sample.

Whole-study results and caveats: Compared with adjacent normal breast, tumors showed around 2.7-fold denser, more clonal T cells. Unsorted bulk genomic DNA sequencing lacked pairing and functional marker data.

Trimming shortened V by 4 bases and J by 4 bases, and 10 bases separated the two germline ends. Germline V CDR1 and CDR2: SGHDT, YYEEEE. The CDR3 runs to 13 residues. Libraries were prepared by immunoSEQ multiplex PCR; TCRdb keeps only in-frame clonotypes and omits some of them. The table lists tens of thousands of clones, over 70% of them singletons. Notes on this clone: The antigen is unknown.

Sequenced sample: blood. The TCR comes from a person aged 35-55 years with breast cancer. V is TRBV5-6 and J is TRBJ2-3; TRBD1 is a possible D gene (6 bases). CDR3 amino acids: CASSIQGPDTQYF. As DNA, the CDR3 is TGTGCCAGCAGCATACAGGGCCCAGATACGCAGTATTTT.